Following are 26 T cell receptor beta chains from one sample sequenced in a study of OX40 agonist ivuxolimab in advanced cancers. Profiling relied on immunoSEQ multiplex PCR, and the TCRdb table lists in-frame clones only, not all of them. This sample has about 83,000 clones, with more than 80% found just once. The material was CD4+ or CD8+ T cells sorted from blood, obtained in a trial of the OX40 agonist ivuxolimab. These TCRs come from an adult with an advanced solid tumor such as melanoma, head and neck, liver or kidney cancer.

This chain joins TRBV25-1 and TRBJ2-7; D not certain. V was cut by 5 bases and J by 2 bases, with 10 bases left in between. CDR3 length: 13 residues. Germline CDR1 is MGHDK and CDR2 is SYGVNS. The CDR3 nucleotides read TGTGCCAGCAGTAGGCGATACACCTACGAGCAGTACTTC. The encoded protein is CASSRRYTYEQYF.

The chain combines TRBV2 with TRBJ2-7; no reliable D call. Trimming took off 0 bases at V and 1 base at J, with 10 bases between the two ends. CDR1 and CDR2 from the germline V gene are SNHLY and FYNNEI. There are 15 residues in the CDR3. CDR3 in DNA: TGTGCCAGCAGTGAAGCGCGCGTCAGGTCCTACGAGCAGTACTTC. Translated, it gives CASSEARVRSYEQYF.

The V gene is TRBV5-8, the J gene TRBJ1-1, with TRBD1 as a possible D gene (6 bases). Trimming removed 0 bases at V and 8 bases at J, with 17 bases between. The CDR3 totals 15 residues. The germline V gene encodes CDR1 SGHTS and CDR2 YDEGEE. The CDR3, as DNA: TGTGCCAGCAGCTTGGCCTGGACAGAAGAAGTAGAAGCTTTCTTT. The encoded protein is CASSLAWTEEVEAFF.

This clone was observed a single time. The CDR3 bases are TGTGCCAGCAGCTTAGTCGAGGGATACGAGCAGTACGTC. This sequence encodes CASSLVEGYEQYV. The gene calls are TRBV7-8 and TRBJ2-7; D perhaps matches TRBD2 (5 bases). The CDR3 covers 13 residues. The germline gives CDR1 SGHVS, CDR2 FQNEAQ. V was cut by 1 base and J by 4 bases, with 8 bases left in between.

CDR3 region: CASSPSTGGLSGANVLTF. The DNA for the CDR3 is TGTGCCAGCAGCCCGTCGACAGGGGGGCTATCTGGGGCCAACGTCCTGACTTTC. The chain employs TRBV11-3 and TRBJ2-6; 9 nucleotides match TRBD1. Unmatched junction bases numbered 9, after V lost 5 bases and J lost 1 base. From germline, CDR1 is SGHNT and CDR2 YENEEA. The CDR3 sequence is 18 residues long.

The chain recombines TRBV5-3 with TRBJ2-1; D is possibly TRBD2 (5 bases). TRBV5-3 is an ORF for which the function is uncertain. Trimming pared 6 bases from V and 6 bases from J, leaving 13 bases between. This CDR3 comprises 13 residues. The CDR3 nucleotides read TGTGCCAGAACTGGTAGCGACCTCAATGAGCAGTTCTTC. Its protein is CARTGSDLNEQFF.

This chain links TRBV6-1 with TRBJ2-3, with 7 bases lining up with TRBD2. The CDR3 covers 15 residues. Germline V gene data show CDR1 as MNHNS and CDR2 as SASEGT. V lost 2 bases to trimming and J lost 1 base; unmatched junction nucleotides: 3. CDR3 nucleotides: TGTGCCAGCAGTGAATACGGGAGGCGCACAGATACGCAGTATTTT. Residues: CASSEYGRRTDTQYF.

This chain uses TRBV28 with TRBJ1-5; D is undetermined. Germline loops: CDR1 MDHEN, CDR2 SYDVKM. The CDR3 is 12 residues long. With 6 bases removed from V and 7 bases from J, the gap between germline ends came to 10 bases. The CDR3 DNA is TGTGCCAGCAGCCCCTCGATGCAGCCCCAGCATTTT. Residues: CASSPSMQPQHF.

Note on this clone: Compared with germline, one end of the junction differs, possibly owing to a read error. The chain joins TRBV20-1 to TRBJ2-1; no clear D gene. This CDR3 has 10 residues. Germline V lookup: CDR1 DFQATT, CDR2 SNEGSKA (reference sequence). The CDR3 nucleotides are TGCAGTGTTAGATACAATGAGCAGTTCTTC. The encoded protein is CSVRYNEQFF.

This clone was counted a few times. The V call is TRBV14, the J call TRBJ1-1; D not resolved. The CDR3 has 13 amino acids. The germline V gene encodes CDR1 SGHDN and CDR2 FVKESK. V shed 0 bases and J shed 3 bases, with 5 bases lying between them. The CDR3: CASSQDGDTEAFF. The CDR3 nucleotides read TGTGCCAGCAGCCAAGATGGGGACACTGAAGCTTTCTTT.

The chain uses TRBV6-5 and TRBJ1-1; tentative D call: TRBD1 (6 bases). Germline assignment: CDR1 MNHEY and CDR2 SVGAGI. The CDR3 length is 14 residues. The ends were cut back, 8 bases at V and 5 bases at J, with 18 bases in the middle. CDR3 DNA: TGTGCCAGCCGGACAGAAGCTTGGAATACTGAAGCTTTCTTT. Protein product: CASRTEAWNTEAFF.

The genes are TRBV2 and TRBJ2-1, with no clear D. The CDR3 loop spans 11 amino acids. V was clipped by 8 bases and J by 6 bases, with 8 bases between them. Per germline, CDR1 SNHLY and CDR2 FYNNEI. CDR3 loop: CASPMANEQFF. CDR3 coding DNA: TGTGCCAGCCCCATGGCCAATGAGCAGTTCTTC.

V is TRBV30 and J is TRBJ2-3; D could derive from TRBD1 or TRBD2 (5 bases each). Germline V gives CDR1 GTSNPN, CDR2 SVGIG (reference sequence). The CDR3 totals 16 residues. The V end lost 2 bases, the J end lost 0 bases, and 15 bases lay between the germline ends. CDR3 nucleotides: TGTGCCTGGAGTCAGGGCTGGCGGGCAAGCACAGATACGCAGTATTTT. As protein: CAWSQGWRASTDTQYF.

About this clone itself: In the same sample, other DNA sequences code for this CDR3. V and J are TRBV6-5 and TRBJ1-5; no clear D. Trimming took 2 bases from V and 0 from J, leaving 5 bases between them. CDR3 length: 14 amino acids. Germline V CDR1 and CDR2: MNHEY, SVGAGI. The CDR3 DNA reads TGTGCCAGCAGTTACCGGGGTAGCAATCAGCCCCAGCATTTT. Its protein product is CASSYRGSNQPQHF.

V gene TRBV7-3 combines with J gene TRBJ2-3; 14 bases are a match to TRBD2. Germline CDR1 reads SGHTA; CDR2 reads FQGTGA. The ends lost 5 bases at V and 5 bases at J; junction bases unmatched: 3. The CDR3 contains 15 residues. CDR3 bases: TGTGCCAGCAGCCGACTAGCGGGAGGGGTAGATACGCAGTATTTT. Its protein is CASSRLAGGVDTQYF.

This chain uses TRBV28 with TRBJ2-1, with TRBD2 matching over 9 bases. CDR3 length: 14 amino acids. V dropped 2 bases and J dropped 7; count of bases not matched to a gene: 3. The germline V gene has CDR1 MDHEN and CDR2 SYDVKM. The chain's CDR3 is CASSLAGGLNEQFF. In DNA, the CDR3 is TGTGCCAGCAGTTTAGCGGGAGGGCTTAATGAGCAGTTCTTC.

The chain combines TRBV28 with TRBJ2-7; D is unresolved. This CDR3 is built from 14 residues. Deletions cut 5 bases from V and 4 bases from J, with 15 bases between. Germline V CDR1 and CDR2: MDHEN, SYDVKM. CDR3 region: CASSIIGRFYEQYF. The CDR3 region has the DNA TGTGCCAGCAGTATAATCGGACGGTTTTACGAGCAGTACTTC.

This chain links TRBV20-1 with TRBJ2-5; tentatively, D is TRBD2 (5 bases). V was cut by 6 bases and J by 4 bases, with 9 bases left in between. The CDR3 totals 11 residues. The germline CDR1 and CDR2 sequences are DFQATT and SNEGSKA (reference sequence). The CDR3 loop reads CSALRAETQYF. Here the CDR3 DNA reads TGCAGTGCCCTGCGGGCAGAGACCCAGTACTTC.

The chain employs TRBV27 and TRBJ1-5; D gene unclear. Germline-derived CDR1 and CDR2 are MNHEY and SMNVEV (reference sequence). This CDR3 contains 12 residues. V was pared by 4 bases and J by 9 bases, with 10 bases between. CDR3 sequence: CASSSLRGPQHF. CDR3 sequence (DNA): TGTGCCAGCAGTTCGCTCCGAGGGCCCCAGCATTTT.

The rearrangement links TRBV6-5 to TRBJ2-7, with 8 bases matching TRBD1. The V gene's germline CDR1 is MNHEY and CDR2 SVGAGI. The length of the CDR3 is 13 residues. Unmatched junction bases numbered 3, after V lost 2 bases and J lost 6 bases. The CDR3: CASSYTGGGEQYV. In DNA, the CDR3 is TGTGCCAGCAGTTACACAGGGGGTGGCGAGCAGTACGTC.

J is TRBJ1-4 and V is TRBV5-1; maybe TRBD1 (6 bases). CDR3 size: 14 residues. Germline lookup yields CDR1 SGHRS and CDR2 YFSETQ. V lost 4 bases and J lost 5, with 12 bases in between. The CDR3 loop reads CASSLRGWNEKLFF. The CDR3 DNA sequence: TGCGCCAGCAGCCTCAGGGGTTGGAATGAAAAACTGTTTTTT.

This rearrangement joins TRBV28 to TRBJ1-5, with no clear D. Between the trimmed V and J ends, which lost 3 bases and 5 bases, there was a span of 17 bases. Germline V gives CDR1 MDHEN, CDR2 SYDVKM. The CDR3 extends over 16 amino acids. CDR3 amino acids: CASSFTLETADQPQHF. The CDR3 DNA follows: TGTGCCAGCAGTTTCACCCTTGAGACGGCGGATCAGCCCCAGCATTTT. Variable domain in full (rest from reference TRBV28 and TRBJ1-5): DVKVTQSSRYLVKRTGEKVFLECVQDMDHENMFWYRQDPGLGLRLIYFSYDVKMKEKGDIPEGYSVSREKKERFSLILESASTNQTSMYLCASSFTLETADQPQHFGDGTRLSIL.

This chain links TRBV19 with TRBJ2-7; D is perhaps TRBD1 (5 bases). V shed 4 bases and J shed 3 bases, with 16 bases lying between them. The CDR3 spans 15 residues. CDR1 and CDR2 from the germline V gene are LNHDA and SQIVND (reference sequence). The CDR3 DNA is TGTGCCAGTAGTACCCGTACAGGTACCCACTACGAGCAGTACTTC. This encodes CASSTRTGTHYEQYF.

In DNA form, the CDR3 reads TGTGCCAGCAGTTTACTTAGCGGCAATGAGCAGTTCTTC. This codes for CASSLLSGNEQFF. This sequence joins TRBV28 and TRBJ2-1, with D perhaps matching TRBD2 (6 bases). The germline CDR1 and CDR2 sequences are MDHEN and SYDVKM. This CDR3 contains 13 residues. Between the trimmed V and J ends, which lost 2 bases and 6 bases, there was a span of 8 bases.

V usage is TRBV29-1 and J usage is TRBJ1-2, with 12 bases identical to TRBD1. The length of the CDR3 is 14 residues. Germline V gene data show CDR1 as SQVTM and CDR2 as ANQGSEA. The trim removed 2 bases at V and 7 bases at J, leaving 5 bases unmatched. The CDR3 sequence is CSVESGTGGGGYTF. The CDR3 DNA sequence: TGCAGCGTTGAATCCGGGACAGGGGGCGGTGGCTACACCTTC.

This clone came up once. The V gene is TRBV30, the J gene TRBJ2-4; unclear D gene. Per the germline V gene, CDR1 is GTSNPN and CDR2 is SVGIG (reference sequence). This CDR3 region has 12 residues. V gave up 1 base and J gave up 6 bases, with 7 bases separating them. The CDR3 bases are TGTGCCTGGAGTGACAGTGGAAACATTCAGTACTTC. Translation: CAWSDSGNIQYF.